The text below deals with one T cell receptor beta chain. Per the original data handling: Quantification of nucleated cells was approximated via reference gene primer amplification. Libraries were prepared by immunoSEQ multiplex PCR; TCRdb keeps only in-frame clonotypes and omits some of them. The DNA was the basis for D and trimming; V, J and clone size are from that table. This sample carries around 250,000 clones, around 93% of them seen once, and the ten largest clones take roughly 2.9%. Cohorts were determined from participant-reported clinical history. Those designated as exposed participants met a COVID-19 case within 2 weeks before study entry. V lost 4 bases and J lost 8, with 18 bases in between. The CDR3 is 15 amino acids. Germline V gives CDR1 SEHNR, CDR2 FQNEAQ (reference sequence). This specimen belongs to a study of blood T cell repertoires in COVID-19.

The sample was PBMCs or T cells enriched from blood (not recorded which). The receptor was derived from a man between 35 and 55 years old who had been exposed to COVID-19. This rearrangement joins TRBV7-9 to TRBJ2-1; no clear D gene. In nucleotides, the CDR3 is TGTGCCAGCAGCTCCAGCTCCTTAGCACTCTATGAGCAGTTCTTC. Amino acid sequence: CASSSSSLALYEQFF.